The 32 T cell receptor beta chains reported below all come from one sample, sequenced in a study of cytotoxic CD8 clonotypes in ibrutinib-treated CLL. The repertoire was sequenced with immunoSEQ multiplex PCR; TCRdb's copy has only in-frame clones and lacks some. The table shows some 200,000 clones, with roughly 72% occurring only once. This material consisted of PBMCs, taken after 24 months of ibrutinib treatment. The source is a human donor with chronic lymphocytic leukemia.

The V call is TRBV9, the J call TRBJ2-3; D not resolved. Looked up from germline, CDR1 is SGDLS and CDR2 is YYNGEE. The CDR3 has 13 amino acids. The ends were cut back, 3 bases at V and 0 bases at J, with 5 bases in the middle. The CDR3 reads CASSALSTDTQYF. DNA of the CDR3: TGTGCCAGCAGCGCTCTTAGCACAGATACGCAGTATTTT. The full variable domain, in which reference TRBV9 and TRBJ2-3 provide the parts outside the CDR3, is DSGVTQTPKHLITATGQRVTLRCSPRSGDLSVYWYQQSLDQGLQFLIQYYNGEERAKGNILERFSAQQFPDLHSELNLSSLELGDSALYFCASSALSTDTQYFGPGTRLTVL.

The rearrangement links TRBV7-2 to TRBJ2-7, with no clear D. CDR1 and CDR2 from the germline V gene are SGHTA and FQGNSA. CDR3 length: 14 amino acids. V lost 5 bases, J lost 4 bases, and 15 bases lay in between. The CDR3 sequence is CASSADQFGYEQYF. In DNA form, the CDR3 reads TGTGCCAGCAGCGCCGACCAGTTCGGATACGAGCAGTACTTC.

CDR3 amino acids: CASSKGQGAYEQYF. CDR3 in DNA: TGTGCCAGCAGCAAGGGACAGGGGGCCTACGAGCAGTACTTC. The rearrangement uses TRBV9 and TRBJ2-7; 11 bases map to TRBD1. Losses at the gene ends were 4 bases for V and 2 bases for J; bases not matched to a gene: 2. The CDR3 runs to 14 residues. In germline, CDR1 is SGDLS, CDR2 YYNGEE.

V usage is TRBV2 and J usage is TRBJ1-5; 9 nucleotides match TRBD1. The CDR3 runs 14 residues. The V gene's germline CDR1 is SNHLY and CDR2 FYNNEI. V trimming: 4 bases; J trimming: 6 bases; junction bases outside the gene matches: 4. CDR3 sequence reads: CASSATGGFQPQHF. For the CDR3, the DNA is TGTGCCAGCAGTGCGACAGGGGGTTTTCAGCCCCAGCATTTT.

The CDR3 reads CASSLAGQGNEQYF. The CDR3 DNA is TGCGCCAGCAGCTTGGCGGGACAGGGGAACGAGCAGTACTTC. This chain connects TRBV5-1 to TRBJ2-7; 10 nucleotides line up with TRBD1. J gave up 5 bases and V 0 bases, and 2 bases lay outside the gene matches. CDR1 is SGHRS, CDR2 YFSETQ, per germline. The CDR3 spans 14 residues.

This clone was counted a few times. CDR3 nucleotides: TGTGCCAGCGGTTTTGGGCCCAACGAGCAGTACTTC. Translation: CASGFGPNEQYF. This rearrangement joins TRBV11-2 to TRBJ2-7, with D unclear. V was shortened by 8 bases and J by 5 bases, with 13 bases between the two germline ends. The CDR3 covers 12 residues. Germline CDR1 and CDR2: SGHAT and FQNNGV.

DNA of the CDR3: TGCGCCAGCAGCCACCCACTAGCGGGAGGTGAGACCCAGTACTTC. It specifies CASSHPLAGGETQYF. The genes are TRBV4-1 and TRBJ2-5; 12 bases agree with TRBD2. The germline CDR1 and CDR2 sequences are MGHRA and YSYEKL. The CDR3 spans 15 residues. Trimming at V came to 3 bases and at J to 5 bases, leaving 4 bases not matched to a gene.

The chain employs TRBV7-8 and TRBJ2-7; the D is unclear. This CDR3 comprises 18 residues. V was trimmed by 0 bases and J by 0 bases, leaving 18 bases between them. Germline CDR1 reads SGHVS; CDR2 reads FQNEAQ. CDR3 sequence: CASSLAPPSVWRSYEQYF. CDR3 bases: TGTGCCAGCAGCTTAGCCCCACCCTCGGTCTGGCGCTCCTACGAGCAGTACTTC. Full variable domain (outside the CDR3, taken from reference TRBV7-8 and TRBJ2-7): GAGVSQSPRYKVAKRGQDVALRCDPISGHVSLFWYQQALGQGPEFLTYFQNEAQLDKSGLPSDRFFAERPEGSVSTLKIQRTQQEDSAVYLCASSLAPPSVWRSYEQYFGPGTRLTVT.

The table lists this clone with a count of one. The gene calls are TRBV25-1 and TRBJ2-2; 8 positions match TRBD1. Germline CDR1 is MGHDK and CDR2 is SYGVNS. V shed 3 bases and J 3 bases; nucleotides not matched to a gene: 0. The CDR3 contains 14 residues. This CDR3 is CASSEDRDTGELFF. CDR3 bases: TGTGCCAGCAGTGAGGACAGGGACACCGGGGAGCTGTTTTTT.

This clone was counted only a few times. The chain joins TRBV19 to TRBJ1-5; 8 bases are shared with TRBD1. V lost 5 bases to trimming and J lost 4 bases; unmatched junction nucleotides: 4. The CDR3 consists of 14 residues. Germline assignment: CDR1 LNHDA and CDR2 SQIVND (reference sequence). The CDR3 reads CASSSWTGNQPQHF. The CDR3, as DNA: TGTGCCAGTAGTTCCTGGACAGGGAATCAGCCCCAGCATTTT.

V usage is TRBV9 and J usage is TRBJ2-1; the D gene is possibly TRBD1 (6 bases). This CDR3 contains 14 residues. CDR1 and CDR2 (germline): SGDLS, YYNGEE. The V end lost 0 bases, the J end lost 10 bases, and 14 bases lay between the germline ends. CDR3 region: CASSVVVHGTEQFF. The CDR3 DNA reads as TGTGCCAGCAGCGTAGTTGTTCATGGGACAGAGCAGTTCTTC.

The chain combines TRBV4-3 with TRBJ2-3, with a tentative D call TRBD1 (6 bases). CDR3 length: 12 amino acids. Germline V gives CDR1 LGHNA, CDR2 YSLEER. Trimming cost V 3 bases and J 6 bases, with 7 bases left between them. In DNA form, the CDR3 reads TGCGCCAGCAGCCACAGGGGCGATACGCAGTATTTT. Amino acid sequence: CASSHRGDTQYF.

With regard to this clone: Germline is not matched at one junction end, which may reflect a read error. This chain uses TRBV5-1 with TRBJ1-5; no firm D call. The germline CDR1 and CDR2 sequences are SGHRS and YFSETQ. The CDR3 is 11 residues long. CDR3: CASSLCLPEDF. The CDR3 DNA is TGCGCCAGCAGCTTGTGCCTTCCGGAGGATTTT.

The gene calls are TRBV7-8 and TRBJ2-7; maybe TRBD1 (6 bases). The CDR3 has 12 residues. Germline V gene data show CDR1 as SGHVS and CDR2 as FQNEAQ. V was shortened by 0 bases and J by 7 bases, with 7 bases between the two germline ends. CDR3 coding DNA: TGTGCCAGCAGCTTAGCTCAGGGGGAGCAGTACTTC. This translates into CASSLAQGEQYF.

The CDR3 region has the DNA TGTGCCAGCAGCGGACTAGCGGGAAGGTCGACAGATACGCAGTATTTT. Translating gives CASSGLAGRSTDTQYF. V gene TRBV27 combines with J gene TRBJ2-3, with 12 bases aligning to TRBD2. The germline V gene has CDR1 MNHEY and CDR2 SMNVEV (reference sequence). The CDR3 sequence is 16 residues long. With V trimmed by 6 bases and J by 3 bases, 7 bases remained unmatched.

The chain uses TRBV5-4 and TRBJ2-5, with TRBD2 matching 8 bases. Germline V gene sequence: CDR1 SGHNT, CDR2 YYREEE (reference sequence). The CDR3 runs to 19 residues. The ends lost 4 bases at V and 7 bases at J; junction bases unmatched: 24. The chain's CDR3 is CASSVDSSGIIGRSGTQYF. The CDR3 nucleotides are TGTGCCAGCAGCGTTGATAGTAGCGGGATCATAGGCCGGTCGGGGACCCAGTACTTC. Together with reference TRBV5-4 and TRBJ2-5, the CDR3 gives the full variable domain: ETGVTQSPTHLIKTRGQQVTLRCSSQSGHNTVSWYQQALGQGPQFIFQYYREEENGRGNFPPRFSGLQFPNYSSELNVNALELDDSALYLCASSVDSSGIIGRSGTQYFGPGTRLLVL.

This clone was seen a handful of times. The V gene is TRBV2, the J gene TRBJ1-2; 7 nucleotides line up with TRBD1. The CDR3 length is 13 residues. CDR1 is SNHLY, CDR2 FYNNEI, per germline. The trim removed 10 bases at V and 4 bases at J, leaving 9 bases unmatched. This CDR3 reads CATGTAVPYGYTF. CDR3 DNA: TGTGCCACCGGGACAGCCGTTCCCTATGGCTACACCTTC.

The chain uses TRBV7-9 and TRBJ2-7, with a possible D match to TRBD2 (5 bases). Trimming left V 2 bases short and J 0 bases short, with 14 bases between. CDR1 and CDR2 from the germline V gene are SEHNR and FQNEAQ (reference sequence). This CDR3 spans 16 amino acids. In nucleotides, the CDR3 is TGTGCCAGCAGCTTACCTTCAGCGGAGCCCTCCTACGAGCAGTACTTC. It yields the protein CASSLPSAEPSYEQYF.

The CDR3 region has the DNA TGTGCCAGCAGTTATAATGTCATTCGGAGCACAGATACGCAGTATTTT. Protein sequence: CASSYNVIRSTDTQYF. J is TRBJ2-3 and V is TRBV6-5; D remains unclear. There are 16 residues in the CDR3. Trimming cost V 3 bases and J 0 bases, with 13 bases left between them. CDR1 and CDR2 from the germline V gene are MNHEY and SVGAGI.

The chain has TRBV28 and TRBJ2-7; 9 positions match TRBD1. Losses at the gene ends were 4 bases for V and 6 bases for J; bases not matched to a gene: 7. This CDR3 comprises 14 residues. Germline CDR1 MDHEN, CDR2 SYDVKM. CDR3 DNA sequence: TGTGCCAGCAGTTCCTCCGGGACAGGGTTCGAGCAGTACTTC. Amino acids: CASSSSGTGFEQYF.

This clone occurred a few times. The chain couples TRBV5-4 to TRBJ2-1; TRBD2 aligns across 10 bases. The germline V gene encodes CDR1 SGHNT and CDR2 YYREEE (reference sequence). The length of the CDR3 is 17 residues. The ends lost 5 bases at V and 0 bases at J; junction bases unmatched: 8. The CDR3 here is CASSYSGGRGSYNEQFF. The CDR3 nucleotides read TGTGCCAGCAGTTATAGCGGGGGGCGGGGCTCCTACAATGAGCAGTTCTTC.

The CDR3 region is CASSFVLGRRYEQYF. The CDR3 DNA follows: TGTGCCAGCAGTTTCGTGTTGGGACGTCGCTACGAGCAGTACTTC. V gene TRBV28 combines with J gene TRBJ2-7, with D possibly being TRBD1 or TRBD2 (5 bases each). V lost 3 bases and J 3 bases, leaving 15 bases between the germline ends. This CDR3 comprises 15 residues. Germline lookup yields CDR1 MDHEN and CDR2 SYDVKM.

The chain combines TRBV29-1 with TRBJ2-7; D is possibly TRBD2 (5 bases). Looked up from germline, CDR1 is SQVTM and CDR2 is ANQGSEA. There are 12 residues in the CDR3. Trimming left V 7 bases short and J 3 bases short, with 13 bases between. CDR3 sequence reads: CSAGIEYYEQYF. CDR3 DNA sequence: TGCAGCGCGGGGATAGAATACTACGAGCAGTACTTC.

A few counts support this clone. The chain couples TRBV30 to TRBJ1-5; D uncertain. V was trimmed by 0 bases and J by 5 bases, leaving 8 bases between them. CDR1 is GTSNPN and CDR2 is SVGIG in the germline V gene (reference sequence). The CDR3 has 13 residues. CDR3 sequence: CAWSVGGDQPQHF. CDR3 in DNA: TGTGCCTGGAGTGTAGGCGGGGATCAGCCCCAGCATTTT.

CDR3 DNA sequence: TGTGCCAGCAGTCGAACCGCCAGGGCGTTTGGCTACACCTTC. Amino acids: CASSRTARAFGYTF. The gene calls are TRBV28 and TRBJ1-2, with D possibly being TRBD1 (5 bases). In germline, CDR1 is MDHEN, CDR2 SYDVKM. V was clipped by 5 bases and J by 7 bases, with 17 bases between them. CDR3 length equals 14 residues.

This clone was counted only a few times. This chain joins TRBV6-1 and TRBJ2-7, with 9 bases identical to TRBD1. Germline V gives CDR1 MNHNS, CDR2 SASEGT. This CDR3 contains 15 residues. V dropped 9 bases and J dropped 0; count of bases not matched to a gene: 9. The CDR3 DNA reads as TGTGCCAGTTACAAACAGGGGGCGATCTCCTACGAGCAGTACTTC. Its translation: CASYKQGAISYEQYF.

The chain links TRBV18 to TRBJ1-4; D not certain. Germline CDR1 and CDR2: KGHSH and LQKENI. V was pared by 0 bases and J by 4 bases, with 9 bases between. The CDR3 spans 15 residues. CDR3 in DNA: TGTGCCAGCTCACCACCGGGAGGAAATAATGAAAAACTGTTTTTT. Protein: CASSPPGGNNEKLFF.

The chain joins TRBV30 to TRBJ1-2; D might be TRBD1 (5 bases). The CDR3 consists of 13 residues. From germline, CDR1 is GTSNPN and CDR2 SVGIG (reference sequence). V was shortened by 3 bases and J by 3 bases, with 11 bases between the two germline ends. The CDR3 here is CAWRGRDYYGYTF. Written as DNA, the CDR3 is TGTGCCTGGAGGGGGCGGGACTACTATGGCTACACCTTC.

The rearrangement joins TRBV27 to TRBJ2-7; the match to TRBD1 covers 10 bases. The CDR3 runs 15 residues. V was clipped by 6 bases and J by 6 bases; unmatched bases: 11. Germline V CDR1 and CDR2: MNHEY, SMNVEV (reference sequence). This CDR3 is CASSSGTGVFGEQYF. Here the CDR3 DNA reads TGTGCCAGCAGCTCCGGGACAGGGGTCTTTGGCGAGCAGTACTTC.

Only one count was recorded for this clone. The chain joins TRBV18 to TRBJ2-7; 8 bases match TRBD1. V shed 3 bases, J shed 3 bases, and the junction held 1 base outside the gene matches. The CDR3 loop spans 13 amino acids. Looked up from germline, CDR1 is KGHSH and CDR2 is LQKENI. The CDR3 protein is CASSPTGVYEQYF. Written as DNA, the CDR3 is TGTGCCAGCTCACCGACAGGGGTCTACGAGCAGTACTTC.

This chain joins TRBV5-6 and TRBJ1-1; D gene unclear. This CDR3 contains 14 residues. Trimming pared 4 bases from V and 0 bases from J, leaving 10 bases between. Germline V CDR1 and CDR2: SGHDT, YYEEEE. CDR3 sequence (DNA): TGTGCCAGCAGCCACAGACCCATGAACACTGAAGCTTTCTTT. The encoded protein is CASSHRPMNTEAFF.

This clone was seen a handful of times. This chain joins TRBV2 and TRBJ1-5, with D unclear. Trimming cost V 8 bases and J 0 bases, with 11 bases left between them. This CDR3 is 14 amino acids long. Per the germline V gene, CDR1 is SNHLY and CDR2 is FYNNEI. The CDR3 here is CASSREASNQPQHF. The CDR3 region has the DNA TGTGCCAGCTCCCGCGAGGCTAGCAATCAGCCCCAGCATTTT.